This entry describes one T cell receptor (beta chain). One Seattle source followed patients from active infection through their disease course. This record belongs to a study of blood T cell repertoires in COVID-19. Study context: The study drew acute and convalescent COVID-19 samples from the United States, Italy and Spain. PBMCs, B-cell-depleted T cells, or T cells were the source of the cDNA or gDNA that made up the material.

In the original processing: The authors estimated nucleated cell counts from reference gene primer amplification. Repertoires were generated with immunoSEQ multiplex PCR, while TCRdb's copy carries only in-frame clones and drops some. V and J calls and clone size are given by that table; D and trimming were obtained from the DNA. The repertoire holds about 360,000 clones, with around 88% as singletons. J gave up 5 bases and V 4 bases, and 11 bases lay outside the gene matches. The germline V gene has CDR1 SGHRS and CDR2 YFSETQ. This CDR3 contains 15 residues. The chain uses TRBV5-1 and TRBJ2-5; 7 bases map to TRBD1. Source material: peripheral blood. This TCR was sampled from an older woman with COVID-19, enrolled during active disease. CDR3 DNA: TGCGCCAGCAGCGTCAGGACAGGAAATGGGGAGACCCAGTACTTC. Residues: CASSVRTGNGETQYF.